The 15 T cell receptor beta chains presented below share a single source sample, sequenced in a study of cytomegalovirus exposure and HLA in healthy donors. Vbeta (60) and Jbeta (13) primers were used in the PCR. Profiling relied on immunoSEQ multiplex PCR, and the TCRdb table lists in-frame clones only, not all of them. The data show 100,000 or so clones, more than 60% seen once. Sample: PBMCs. These receptors were obtained from a woman between 18 and 29 years old in good health and CMV-seropositive.

J is TRBJ1-3 and V is TRBV11-2; D remains ambiguous. Germline CDR1 reads SGHAT; CDR2 reads FQNNGV. The CDR3 sequence is 13 residues long. Trimming took off 3 bases at V and 4 bases at J, with 7 bases between the two ends. CDR3 sequence (DNA): TGTGCCAGCAGCTTCGAGGCGGGAAACACCATATATTTT. Translated: CASSFEAGNTIYF.

This chain links TRBV5-4 with TRBJ1-5; the D gene is possibly TRBD1 (6 bases). Germline CDR1 is SGHNT and CDR2 is YYREEE (reference sequence). CDR3 length: 14 residues. Trimming took off 0 bases at V and 3 bases at J, with 7 bases between the two ends. CDR3 DNA: TGTGCCAGCAGCTTGGCAGGGGTCAATCAGCCCCAGCATTTT. The encoded protein is CASSLAGVNQPQHF.

A single count supports this clone. The V gene is TRBV7-3, the J gene TRBJ2-7, with 10 bases identical to TRBD1. After removal of 5 bases from V and 5 bases from J, the junction contained 6 bases not matched to a gene. The CDR3 extends over 14 amino acids. CDR1 and CDR2 from the germline V gene are SGHTA and FQGTGA. The CDR3 nucleotides read TGTGCCAGCAGCATTCGACAGGGGGCGAACGAGCAGTACTTC. Translation gives CASSIRQGANEQYF.

Remarks on this clone: Other nucleotide sequences in the sample specify the same CDR3. The chain has TRBV5-6 and TRBJ2-3; 10 nucleotides match TRBD2. The V and J ends lost 1 base and 3 bases, in that order; junction bases with no gene match: 2. Germline CDR1 is SGHDT and CDR2 is YYEEEE. This CDR3 is 15 amino acids long. The CDR3 DNA follows: TGTGCCAGCAGCTTGAAAGCGGGAGGGACAGATACGCAGTATTTT. Its protein product is CASSLKAGGTDTQYF.

V gene TRBV28 combines with J gene TRBJ1-2, with 10 bases identical to TRBD1. After removal of 4 bases from V and 5 bases from J, the junction contained 1 base not matched to a gene. The CDR3 totals 13 residues. Germline V gives CDR1 MDHEN, CDR2 SYDVKM. The CDR3 reads CASSWDRGYGYTF. As DNA, the CDR3 is TGTGCCAGCAGTTGGGACAGGGGTTATGGCTACACCTTC.

The rearrangement links TRBV4-3 to TRBJ2-2, with TRBD2 matching over 7 bases. CDR3 length: 18 residues. V shed 9 bases and J 5 bases; nucleotides not matched to a gene: 21. Per germline, CDR1 LGHNA and CDR2 YSLEER. The CDR3 sequence: CARDPGEGTKMGTGELFF. Here the CDR3 DNA reads TGCGCCAGAGACCCGGGGGAGGGAACAAAAATGGGGACCGGGGAGCTGTTTTTT.

The gene calls are TRBV2 and TRBJ1-6; D remains unclear. The V gene's germline CDR1 is SNHLY and CDR2 FYNNEI. Trimming cost V 2 bases and J 0 bases, with 5 bases left between them. CDR3 length equals 15 residues. The CDR3 DNA follows: TGTGCCAGCAGTGAAATGAGCTCCTATAATTCACCCCTCCACTTT. Protein: CASSEMSSYNSPLHF.

The chain is built from TRBV11-1 and TRBJ2-4; D might be TRBD2 (6 bases). The CDR3 is made up of 16 amino acids. In germline, CDR1 is SGHAT, CDR2 FQDESV (reference sequence). V was shortened by 5 bases and J by 0 bases, with 14 bases between the two germline ends. In DNA form, the CDR3 reads TGTGCCAGCAGCGTCCGGGACTGGGGAGCCAAAAACATTCAGTACTTC. It yields the protein CASSVRDWGAKNIQYF.

The V gene is TRBV7-7, the J gene TRBJ2-7; 8 bases fit TRBD1. This CDR3 has 14 residues. The V gene's germline CDR1 is SSHAT and CDR2 FNYEAQ (reference sequence). V shed 0 bases, J shed 6 bases, and the junction held 4 bases outside the gene matches. CDR3 loop: CASSLAIQGGEQYF. The CDR3 coding sequence is TGTGCCAGCAGCTTAGCAATACAGGGGGGCGAGCAGTACTTC.

The rearrangement links TRBV6-1 to TRBJ1-4, with TRBD1 identical over 11 bases. The V gene's germline CDR1 is MNHNS and CDR2 SASEGT. V dropped 5 bases and J dropped 5; count of bases not matched to a gene: 4. The CDR3 runs to 15 residues. CDR3 nucleotide sequence: TGTGCCAGCAGTATGGGACAGGGGGGAAATGAAAAACTGTTTTTT. Protein: CASSMGQGGNEKLFF.

This clone was recorded only once. The chain combines TRBV6-6 with TRBJ2-3; TRBD2 might be the D (6 bases). The CDR3 has 15 amino acids. The germline gives CDR1 MNHNY, CDR2 SVGAGI (reference sequence). V was trimmed by 6 bases and J by 2 bases, leaving 15 bases between them. The CDR3 reads CASSHPGDTTDTQYF. DNA of the CDR3: TGTGCCAGCAGCCACCCGGGGGATACCACAGATACGCAGTATTTT.

The chain couples TRBV7-2 to TRBJ1-5, with 10 bases aligning to TRBD1. This CDR3 has 14 amino acids. Germline trimming cut 5 bases from V and 5 bases from J; bases unmatched to any gene: 3. Germline loops: CDR1 SGHTA, CDR2 FQGNSA. This chain's CDR3 is CASSGDRGHQPQHF. Here the CDR3 DNA reads TGTGCCAGCAGCGGGGACAGGGGACATCAGCCCCAGCATTTT.

The rearrangement joins TRBV11-2 to TRBJ1-2; 9 bases align to TRBD1. V gave up 5 bases and J gave up 0 bases; unmatched junction bases: 7. Germline CDR1 is SGHAT and CDR2 is FQNNGV. The CDR3 extends over 16 amino acids. This chain's CDR3 is CASSPSRDRANYGYTF. CDR3 sequence (DNA): TGTGCCAGCAGCCCGTCCCGGGACAGGGCTAACTATGGCTACACCTTC.

The chain couples TRBV7-9 to TRBJ1-1, with D tentatively TRBD1 (5 bases). V lost 8 bases and J 4 bases, leaving 14 bases between the germline ends. The germline V gene has CDR1 SEHNR and CDR2 FQNEAQ (reference sequence). CDR3 length: 13 residues. The CDR3 sequence is CASGSLGATEAFF. The CDR3 DNA reads TGTGCCAGCGGATCTCTTGGGGCCACTGAAGCTTTCTTT.

This clone appeared a few times. The chain links TRBV6-6 to TRBJ2-7; 11 positions match TRBD2. The CDR3 extends over 15 amino acids. Germline V gene lookup returns CDR1 MNHNY and CDR2 SVGAGI (reference sequence). After removal of 4 bases from V and 1 base from J, the junction contained 3 bases not matched to a gene. CDR3 nucleotides: TGTGCCAGCAGTTCCGGACTAGCGGGTTCCTACGAGCAGTACTTC. This translates into CASSSGLAGSYEQYF.